The TCR beta chain under discussion was sequenced for a study of cytomegalovirus exposure and HLA in healthy donors. The germline V gene has CDR1 MDHEN and CDR2 SYDVKM. V was trimmed by 7 bases and J by 5 bases, leaving 17 bases between them. The CDR3 runs to 14 residues. At sampling all donors were nominally healthy, likely with unrecorded immune exposures. The PCR ran on 60 Vbeta and 13 Jbeta primers. This table comes from immunoSEQ multiplex PCR, and its TCRdb copy is limited to in-frame clones, with some not included. The sample has roughly 140,000 clones, about 80% seen once. Study findings and constraints: The majority of CMV-associated TCR beta chains were reported as apparently HLA-restricted in a later analysis. Exclusion as indistinguishable affected some V segments, including TRBV6-2 and TRBV6-3. Altogether, about 160 TCR beta chains were recorded as cytomegalovirus-associated.

Worth noting for this clone: Its antigen is unidentified.

The chain employs TRBV28 and TRBJ1-2; tentatively, D is TRBD1 (5 bases). This receptor was taken from a woman aged 60-75 years in good health and CMV-seropositive. The sequenced sample consisted of PBMCs. The CDR3 DNA is TGTGCCAGCAATGGGGGGGACTTTTTGTATGGCTACACCTTC. As protein: CASNGGDFLYGYTF.